These T cell receptor beta chains were read from a single sample in a study of cytomegalovirus exposure and HLA in healthy donors. Here immunoSEQ multiplex PCR was the method, and the copy in TCRdb shows in-frame clones only, minus some. The repertoire includes about 120,000 clones, over 60% of them detected once, and roughly 4% sits in the top ten. Specimen: PBMCs. The receptors were sampled from a human donor in good health. CDR3s include the opening cysteine and the closing phenylalanine or tryptophan. A D gene is named only where the DNA matches it firmly. Where a row states a size, it is once, few, many or the class of an expanded clone; other rows omit it.

V gene: TRBV6-6; clone size: .; D gene: .; J gene: TRBJ1-2; CDR3 DNA: TGTGCCAGCAGTAATTCAGGGGAAGCTAACTATGGCTACACCTTC; CDR3 protein: CASSNSGEANYGYTF
V gene: TRBV6-5; clone size: .; D gene: TRBD1; J gene: TRBJ2-5; CDR3 DNA: TGTGCCAGCAGACCCGGACAGGGGGGACAAGAGACCCAGTACTTC; CDR3 protein: CASRPGQGGQETQYF
V gene: TRBV6-5; clone size: few; D gene: TRBD1; J gene: TRBJ2-2; CDR3 DNA: TGTGCCAGCAACAGACAGGGGCGGACCGCCGGGGAGCTGTTTTTT; CDR3 protein: CASNRQGRTAGELFF
V gene: TRBV19; clone size: .; D gene: .; J gene: TRBJ1-1; CDR3 DNA: TGTGCCAGTAGTATAGCCGCAGGAATGAACACTGAAGCTTTCTTT; CDR3 protein: CASSIAAGMNTEAFF
V gene: TRBV11-3; clone size: .; D gene: TRBD2; J gene: TRBJ2-2; CDR3 DNA: TGTGCCAGCAGCCCAACCCGGACATTTGTGGGAGGGCGAGGCGGGGAGCTGTTTTTT; CDR3 protein: CASSPTRTFVGGRGGELFF
V gene: TRBV7-2; clone size: once; D gene: .; J gene: TRBJ1-2; CDR3 DNA: TGTGCCAGCAGCCCCGATTTCGGCTATGGCTACACCTTC; CDR3 protein: CASSPDFGYGYTF
V gene: TRBV6-5; clone size: .; D gene: .; J gene: TRBJ2-7; CDR3 DNA: TGTGCCAGCAGTTACTCCGCCGGGGGCTACGAGCAGTACTTC; CDR3 protein: CASSYSAGGYEQYF
V gene: TRBV4-1; clone size: .; D gene: TRBD1; J gene: TRBJ1-1; CDR3 DNA: TGCGCCAGCAGCCATGACGACAGGGCCTACACTGAAGCTTTCTTT; CDR3 protein: CASSHDDRAYTEAFF
V gene: TRBV29-1; clone size: .; D gene: .; J gene: TRBJ1-1; CDR3 DNA: TGCAGCGTTGAGGAGGTAGTGGCTTTCTTT; CDR3 protein: CSVEEVVAFF
V gene: TRBV5-1; clone size: .; D gene: .; J gene: TRBJ2-2; CDR3 DNA: TGCGCCAGCGACACGGGGGTTAAGGCCGGGGAGCTGTTTTTT; CDR3 protein: CASDTGVKAGELFF
V gene: TRBV20-1; clone size: .; D gene: .; J gene: TRBJ2-1; CDR3 DNA: TGCAGTGCCTCCCGGAGGAATGAGCAGTTCTTC; CDR3 protein: CSASRRNEQFF
V gene: TRBV21-1; clone size: .; D gene: .; J gene: TRBJ2-6; CDR3 DNA: TGTGCCAGCAGCTCCCAGGAGGGGCTAGCGGGAGTCGGTGGGGCCAACGTCCTGACTTTC; CDR3 protein: CASSSQEGLAGVGGANVLTF
V gene: TRBV7-6; clone size: .; D gene: .; J gene: TRBJ2-7; CDR3 DNA: TGTGCCAGCAGCCCCACTGGCGGGGTCTACGAGCAGTACTTC; CDR3 protein: CASSPTGGVYEQYF
V gene: TRBV28; clone size: few; D gene: .; J gene: TRBJ2-5; CDR3 DNA: TGTGCCAGCAGCTGGGGACAAGGTCCGTGGGAGACCCAGTACTTC; CDR3 protein: CASSWGQGPWETQYF
V gene: TRBV19; clone size: .; D gene: .; J gene: TRBJ2-7; CDR3 DNA: TGTGCCAGTAGTGGGCTTGGCAGGGCCTCCTACGAGCAGTACTTC; CDR3 protein: CASSGLGRASYEQYF
V gene: TRBV6-6; clone size: few; D gene: .; J gene: TRBJ2-1; CDR3 DNA: TGTGCCAGCAGTCCAAGTTCCAGGGTCGATGAGCAGTTCTTC; CDR3 protein: CASSPSSRVDEQFF
V gene: TRBV30; clone size: .; D gene: .; J gene: TRBJ1-1; CDR3 DNA: TGTGCCTGGAGTTGGGGTGTAAGGCAGGGCACTGAAGCTTTCTTT; CDR3 protein: CAWSWGVRQGTEAFF
V gene: TRBV6-1; clone size: .; D gene: .; J gene: TRBJ1-5; CDR3 DNA: TGTGCCAGCAGTGAGGCCCCAGGATATAGCAATCAGCCCCAGCATTTT; CDR3 protein: CASSEAPGYSNQPQHF
V gene: TRBV6-5; clone size: .; D gene: .; J gene: TRBJ1-1; CDR3 DNA: TGTGCCAGCAGTGAATATACCGGGGAAGCTTTCTTT; CDR3 protein: CASSEYTGEAFF
V gene: TRBV5-8; clone size: few; D gene: .; J gene: TRBJ1-5; CDR3 DNA: TGTGCCAGCAGCTTGCCCAGCCAAATGATACGGGAGCCCCAGCATTTT; CDR3 protein: CASSLPSQMIREPQHF
V gene: TRBV27; clone size: .; D gene: .; J gene: TRBJ1-2; CDR3 DNA: TGTGCCAGCAGTTTATCCAGGGGTTACGCCTATGGCTACACCTTC; CDR3 protein: CASSLSRGYAYGYTF
V gene: TRBV28; clone size: few; D gene: TRBD2; J gene: TRBJ2-1; CDR3 DNA: TGTGCCACCTCTGACTTAGGACTAGGGCTCAATGAGCAGTTCTTC; CDR3 protein: CATSDLGLGLNEQFF
V gene: TRBV6-5; clone size: .; D gene: .; J gene: TRBJ1-1; CDR3 DNA: TGTGCCAGCAGTTTCGGTTGGAACACTGAAGCTTTCTTT; CDR3 protein: CASSFGWNTEAFF
V gene: TRBV7-9; clone size: once; D gene: TRBD1; J gene: TRBJ2-4; CDR3 DNA: TGTGCCAGCAGACCACAGGGGGCTGAAAACATTCAGTACTTC; CDR3 protein: CASRPQGAENIQYF
V gene: TRBV20-1; clone size: few; D gene: .; J gene: TRBJ2-2; CDR3 DNA: TGCAGTGCTCCGGGCACCGGGGAGCTGTTTTTT; CDR3 protein: CSAPGTGELFF
V gene: TRBV10-3; clone size: .; D gene: TRBD1; J gene: TRBJ1-2; CDR3 DNA: TGTGCCATCACCTCGACAGGGGCCTATGGCTACACCTTC; CDR3 protein: CAITSTGAYGYTF
V gene: TRBV28; clone size: .; D gene: TRBD2; J gene: TRBJ2-2; CDR3 DNA: TGTGCCAGCAGTGTAGCGGGAGGGCCTAATATCGGGGAGCTGTTTTTT; CDR3 protein: CASSVAGGPNIGELFF
V gene: TRBV10-1; clone size: .; D gene: TRBD1; J gene: TRBJ1-1; CDR3 DNA: TGCGCCAGCAGTGGGACAGGGTTGGCCACTGAAGCTTTCTTT; CDR3 protein: CASSGTGLATEAFF
V gene: TRBV2; clone size: .; D gene: .; J gene: TRBJ2-1; CDR3 DNA: TGTGCCAGCACAGCTAGCTCAACCCTCGGGTACAATGAGCAGTTCTTC; CDR3 protein: CASTASSTLGYNEQFF
V gene: TRBV11-3; clone size: .; D gene: TRBD2; J gene: TRBJ2-1; CDR3 DNA: TGTGCCAGCAGCCCCGGGAGGGGGTTCTACAATGAGCAGTTCTTC; CDR3 protein: CASSPGRGFYNEQFF
V gene: TRBV6-5; clone size: few; D gene: .; J gene: TRBJ2-7; CDR3 DNA: TGTGCCAGCAGTTACAGCCGACAGGGGCGGGAGGAGCAGTACTTC; CDR3 protein: CASSYSRQGREEQYF
V gene: TRBV7-2; clone size: .; D gene: TRBD2; J gene: TRBJ2-7; CDR3 DNA: TGTGCCAGCAGCAGGACTAGCGTGGCCTACGAGCAGTACTTC; CDR3 protein: CASSRTSVAYEQYF
V gene: TRBV18; clone size: .; D gene: TRBD2; J gene: TRBJ2-1; CDR3 DNA: TGTGCCAGCTCACCACCGGGCCTAGCGGGAGTAGTGGAGCAGTTCTTC; CDR3 protein: CASSPPGLAGVVEQFF